This entry lists 22 T cell receptor beta chains sequenced from one sample in a study of blood T cell repertoires in COVID-19. Sequenced by immunoSEQ multiplex PCR; TCRdb stores in-frame clones only, minus some. This table has 220,000 or so clones, 88% appearing once. Material: PBMCs or T cells enriched from blood (not recorded which). These receptors all come from a woman between 50 and 59 years old with acute COVID-19.

The rearrangement joins TRBV5-1 to TRBJ2-1; 16 bases match TRBD2. The CDR3 sequence is 18 residues long. Germline trimming cut 3 bases from V and 2 bases from J; bases unmatched to any gene: 5. The germline V gene encodes CDR1 SGHRS and CDR2 YFSETQ. The CDR3 is CASSSGTSGREAYNEQFF. The CDR3 nucleotides read TGCGCCAGCAGCTCGGGGACTAGCGGGAGGGAGGCCTACAATGAGCAGTTCTTC.

The V and J genes are TRBV7-9 and TRBJ1-2, with TRBD1 as a possible D gene (5 bases). Looked up from germline, CDR1 is SEHNR and CDR2 is FQNEAQ (reference sequence). The CDR3 is 14 amino acids. V shed 6 bases and J shed 1 base, with 12 bases lying between them. The CDR3 DNA reads TGTGCCAGCAGGACTCTCAGGGTTAACTATGGCTACACCTTC. Translating it yields CASRTLRVNYGYTF.

As to this clone: The same CDR3 can be traced to other DNA sequences in this sample. The chain has TRBV18 and TRBJ2-3, with 9 bases lining up with TRBD2. The trim removed 3 bases at V and 0 bases at J, leaving 4 bases unmatched. Germline loops: CDR1 KGHSH, CDR2 LQKENI. This CDR3 contains 16 residues. CDR3 loop: CASSPRLAGSTDTQYF. CDR3 DNA sequence: TGTGCCAGCTCACCTCGGCTAGCGGGGAGCACAGATACGCAGTATTTT.

The chain uses TRBV29-1 and TRBJ2-1; possibly TRBD2 for D (5 bases). Germline CDR1 is SQVTM and CDR2 is ANQGSEA. CDR3 length: 14 amino acids. Trimming cost V 1 base and J 4 bases, with 11 bases left between them. DNA for the CDR3: TGCAGCGTTGAAGGGGAGCCGTTTTACAATGAGCAGTTCTTC. Protein: CSVEGEPFYNEQFF.

The rearrangement links TRBV2 to TRBJ1-6; D uncertain. The CDR3 has 16 residues. V was cut by 2 bases and J by 8 bases, with 16 bases left in between. CDR1 SNHLY and CDR2 FYNNEI come from the germline V gene. DNA for the CDR3: TGTGCCAGCAGTGAATTATACGGTGCCGGGGATTCACCCCTCCACTTT. This gives the protein CASSELYGAGDSPLHF. The complete variable domain, with remaining parts taken from reference TRBV2 and TRBJ1-6, reads EPEVTQTPSHQVTQMGQEVILRCVPISNHLYFYWYRQILGQKVEFLVSFYNNEISEKSEIFDDQFSVERPDGSNFTLKIRSTKLEDSAMYFCASSELYGAGDSPLHFGNGTRLTVT.

The chain carries TRBV12-3 or TRBV12-4 and TRBJ2-7; D unresolved. The V gene lost 5 bases and the J gene lost 6 bases, with 14 bases spanning the gap. The CDR3 sequence is 13 residues long. The CDR3 region has the DNA TGTGCCAGCAGTCGTGGTGAGTCTATCGAGCAGTACTTC. Protein product: CASSRGESIEQYF.

This rearrangement joins TRBV7-2 to TRBJ1-5, with D possibly being TRBD1 (5 bases). Trimming cost V 4 bases and J 5 bases, with 18 bases left between them. CDR1 is SGHTA, CDR2 FQGNSA, per germline. CDR3 length: 16 amino acids. This chain's CDR3 is CASSSIIGVRYQPQHF. The CDR3 nucleotides read TGTGCCAGCAGCTCCATAATAGGGGTCAGATATCAGCCCCAGCATTTT.

This clone was detected only once. The chain employs TRBV25-1 and TRBJ1-1; maybe TRBD1 (5 bases). V was pared by 7 bases and J by 7 bases, with 19 bases between. Germline CDR1 and CDR2: MGHDK and SYGVNS. The CDR3 runs to 14 residues. DNA of the CDR3: TGTGCCAGCACCCCGGACACCGGGCGTGTTGAAGCTTTCTTT. This codes for CASTPDTGRVEAFF. Looking up the rest from reference TRBV25-1 and TRBJ1-1 gives the full variable domain: EADIYQTPRYLVIGTGKKITLECSQTMGHDKMYWYQQDPGMELHLIHYSYGVNSTEKGDLSSESTVSRIRTEHFPLTLESARPSHTSQYLCASTPDTGRVEAFFGQGTRLTVV.

V is TRBV6-2 or TRBV6-3 and J is TRBJ2-1, with TRBD1 as a possible D gene (6 bases). Germline loops: CDR1 MNHEY, CDR2 SVGEGT. The CDR3 extends over 14 amino acids. Trimming stripped 2 bases from V and 9 bases from J, with 14 bases between. This CDR3 is CASSYPAGAGEQFF. CDR3 sequence (DNA): TGTGCCAGCAGTTACCCCGCAGGGGCGGGTGAGCAGTTCTTC.

The V call is TRBV28, the J call TRBJ2-7, with TRBD1 identical over 9 bases. J gave up 5 bases and V 2 bases, and 7 bases lay outside the gene matches. This CDR3 contains 15 residues. The germline CDR1 and CDR2 sequences are MDHEN and SYDVKM. CDR3 sequence (DNA): TGTGCCAGCAGTTTAGGGGACAGGGTTGGGCACGAGCAGTACTTC. The encoded protein is CASSLGDRVGHEQYF.

The rearrangement uses TRBV18 and TRBJ1-1; 9 bases map to TRBD1. The CDR3 is made up of 15 amino acids. Germline lookup yields CDR1 KGHSH and CDR2 LQKENI. Trimming cost V 4 bases and J 3 bases; bases outside gene matches: 6. The CDR3, as DNA: TGTGCCAGCTCACAGCAAGGGACAGGGTACACTGAAGCTTTCTTT. It yields the protein CASSQQGTGYTEAFF.

This clone is a singleton in its sample. Other DNA sequences from this sample encode an identical CDR3 as well. The chain is built from TRBV6-5 and TRBJ1-2; D possibly corresponds to TRBD1 (5 bases). Germline lookup yields CDR1 MNHEY and CDR2 SVGAGI. V dropped 5 bases and J dropped 0 bases, with 7 bases sitting between them. This CDR3 is built from 13 residues. CDR3 coding DNA: TGTGCCAGCAGTCAGACAGCTAACTATGGCTACACCTTC. Amino acid sequence: CASSQTANYGYTF.

Here the CDR3 DNA reads TGTGCCAGCAGTTTAGGTCGGCACAGCTCCTACAATGAGCAGTTCTTC. This encodes CASSLGRHSSYNEQFF. The chain couples TRBV28 to TRBJ2-1, with unresolved D. V was cut by 2 bases and J by 0 bases, with 11 bases left in between. Germline V gives CDR1 MDHEN, CDR2 SYDVKM. CDR3 length equals 16 residues.

The rearrangement joins TRBV3-1 (or the pseudogene TRBV3-2) to TRBJ1-5; D ambiguous. The CDR3 length is 15 residues. Germline CDR1 and CDR2: LGHDT and YNNKEL (reference sequence). Trimming pared 1 base from V and 0 bases from J, leaving 7 bases between. In DNA form, the CDR3 reads TGTGCCAGCAGCCAAGTTGGAGATAGCAATCAGCCCCAGCATTTT. Encoded protein: CASSQVGDSNQPQHF.

J is TRBJ2-1 and V is TRBV3-1 (or the pseudogene TRBV3-2); D possibly corresponds to TRBD1 (5 bases). This CDR3 has 13 amino acids. With 1 base removed from V and 10 bases from J, the gap between germline ends came to 11 bases. CDR1 and CDR2 from the germline V gene are LGHDT and YNNKEL (reference sequence). The CDR3 loop is CASSQVGPLEQFF. The CDR3 DNA reads as TGTGCCAGCAGCCAAGTGGGGCCCCTCGAGCAGTTCTTC.

The V and J genes are TRBV15 and TRBJ1-5, with TRBD1 identical over 7 bases. CDR1 and CDR2 from the germline V gene are LNHNV and YYDKDF (reference sequence). This CDR3 has 12 residues. V was pared by 11 bases and J by 5 bases, with 6 bases of the junction left unmatched. CDR3 coding DNA: TGTGCCGCGTCGACAGGGTATCAGCCCCAGCATTTT. Protein product: CAASTGYQPQHF.

The J gene is TRBJ2-7, the V gene TRBV4-2; D is perhaps TRBD1 (6 bases). In germline, CDR1 is LGHNA, CDR2 YNFKEQ. The CDR3 runs 16 residues. V was shortened by 0 bases and J by 1 base, with 13 bases between the two germline ends. CDR3 DNA sequence: TGTGCCAGCAGCCAAGAACGAGGGACACGGTCCTACGAGCAGTACTTC. It translates to CASSQERGTRSYEQYF.

This chain joins TRBV30 and TRBJ1-2; 12 nucleotides match TRBD1. The J segment lost 6 bases and the V segment lost 5 bases, leaving 4 bases of the junction unmatched. Germline-derived CDR1 and CDR2 are GTSNPN and SVGIG (reference sequence). CDR3 length: 13 residues. CDR3 DNA: TGTGCCTGGCGGGGACAGGGGGCTAATGGCTACACCTTC. This translates into CAWRGQGANGYTF.

This clone turned up a few times. The rearrangement links TRBV18 to TRBJ1-1; a weak D match, TRBD1 (6 bases). Trimming shortened V by 5 bases and J by 0 bases, and 13 bases separated the two germline ends. The CDR3 covers 15 residues. Germline CDR1 is KGHSH and CDR2 is LQKENI. The CDR3 coding sequence is TGTGCCAGCTCATCACTACAGGGAGTGAACACTGAAGCTTTCTTT. It yields the protein CASSSLQGVNTEAFF.

The chain has TRBV7-2 and TRBJ1-5; TRBD1 agrees at 7 bases. From germline, CDR1 is SGHTA and CDR2 FQGNSA. This CDR3 is 14 amino acids long. Trimming cost V 5 bases and J 8 bases; bases outside gene matches: 9. CDR3 region: CASSRAGTAEPQHF. In nucleotides, the CDR3 is TGTGCCAGCAGCAGAGCCGGGACAGCTGAGCCCCAGCATTTT. Variable domain in full (rest from reference TRBV7-2 and TRBJ1-5): GAGVSQSPSNKVTEKGKDVELRCDPISGHTALYWYRQSLGQGLEFLIYFQGNSAPDKSGLPSDRFSAERTGGSVSTLTIQRTQQEDSAVYLCASSRAGTAEPQHFGDGTRLSIL.

The V call is TRBV28, the J call TRBJ2-5; the match to TRBD1 covers 7 bases. The CDR3 is made up of 16 amino acids. Germline V gene data show CDR1 as MDHEN and CDR2 as SYDVKM. V gave up 2 bases and J gave up 0 bases; unmatched junction bases: 6. The CDR3 region has the DNA TGTGCCAGCAGTTTACTAGGGGGCCGCCACCAAGAGACCCAGTACTTC. It is translated as CASSLLGGRHQETQYF.

The chain has TRBV27 and TRBJ1-1, with D possibly being TRBD1 (5 bases). Deletions cut 2 bases from V and 10 bases from J, with 17 bases between. This CDR3 has 14 residues. CDR1 and CDR2 from the germline V gene are MNHEY and SMNVEV (reference sequence). The CDR3 DNA reads as TGTGCCAGCAGTTTAGAATTTAAAGGCAGGGTAGCTTTCTTT. It codes for CASSLEFKGRVAFF.